This paragraph reports one TCR beta chain. TCRdb re-derived calls from the RT-PCR reads in MiXCR, one entry per CDR3 protein. Altogether about 90,000 distinct CDR3 sequences are present, roughly 52% being singletons, with the ten largest covering under 70%. These data come from a study of patients and donors after allogeneic stem cell transplantation. Source material: blood, either unsorted or a sorted T cell fraction (not recorded which). This TCR derives from a human donor who was either an allogeneic HSCT recipient or a stem cell or donor lymphocyte infusion donor (not recorded which). It is not recorded whose cells these are; they may come from a transplant donor.

The CDR3 coding sequence is TGCGCCAGCAGCCCGGGGACAAAAGTTAGAGCTGGAAACACCATATATTTT. Translated, it gives CASSPGTKVRAGNTIYF. V usage is TRBV4-3 and J usage is TRBJ1-3; possibly TRBD1 for D (6 bases). This CDR3 comprises 17 residues. Per germline, CDR1 LGHNA and CDR2 YSLEER. Trimming removed 4 bases at V and 2 bases at J, with 18 bases between.